This T cell receptor (beta chain) was identified during a study of cytomegalovirus exposure and HLA in healthy donors. The study ran its PCR with 60 Vbeta and 13 Jbeta primers. Here immunoSEQ multiplex PCR was the method, and the copy in TCRdb shows in-frame clones only, minus some. Of about 110,000 clones detected, just over 15% appear once; the ten largest clones hold roughly 2%. V was cut by 0 bases and J by 6 bases, with 7 bases left in between. The CDR3 has 13 residues. CDR1 SNHLY and CDR2 FYNNEI come from the germline V gene. The source is a young woman in good health and CMV-seronegative. V and J are TRBV2 and TRBJ2-3; no clear D gene. The material sequenced was PBMCs. In nucleotides, the CDR3 is TGTGCCAGCAGTGAAGCTAGCTGGGATACGCAGTATTTT. Protein sequence: CASSEASWDTQYF.